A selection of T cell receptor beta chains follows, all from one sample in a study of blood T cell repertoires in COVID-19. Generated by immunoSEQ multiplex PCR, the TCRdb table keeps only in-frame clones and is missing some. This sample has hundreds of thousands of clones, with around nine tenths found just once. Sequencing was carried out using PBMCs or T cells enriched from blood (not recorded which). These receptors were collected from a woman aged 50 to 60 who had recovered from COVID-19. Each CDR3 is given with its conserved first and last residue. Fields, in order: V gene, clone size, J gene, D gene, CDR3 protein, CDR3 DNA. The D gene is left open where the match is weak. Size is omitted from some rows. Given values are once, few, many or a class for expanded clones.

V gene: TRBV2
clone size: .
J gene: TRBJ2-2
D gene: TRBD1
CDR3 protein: CASRTGGADPGELFF
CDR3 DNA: TGTGCCAGCAGAACAGGGGGTGCTGATCCCGGGGAGCTGTTTTTT

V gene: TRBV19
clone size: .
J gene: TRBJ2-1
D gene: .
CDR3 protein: CASSTADSLIYEQFF
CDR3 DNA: TGTGCCAGTAGTACAGCGGACTCCCTCATATATGAGCAGTTCTTC

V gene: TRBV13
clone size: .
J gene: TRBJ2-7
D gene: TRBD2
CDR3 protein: CASSRGTSGIYEQYF
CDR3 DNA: TGTGCCAGCAGCCGAGGGACTAGCGGGATCTACGAGCAGTACTTC

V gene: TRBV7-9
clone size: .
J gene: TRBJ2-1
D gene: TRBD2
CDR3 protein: CASSSQGLAGASYNEQFF
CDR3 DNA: TGTGCCAGCAGCTCCCAGGGACTAGCGGGAGCATCCTACAATGAGCAGTTCTTC

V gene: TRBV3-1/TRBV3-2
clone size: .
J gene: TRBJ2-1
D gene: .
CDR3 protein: CASSLNSANNEQFF
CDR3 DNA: TGTGCCAGCAGCCTAAATTCCGCGAACAATGAGCAGTTCTTC

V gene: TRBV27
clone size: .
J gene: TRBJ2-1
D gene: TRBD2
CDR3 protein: CASSTLLTSGAYNEQFF
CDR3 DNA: TGTGCCAGCAGTACCCTCCTTACTAGCGGAGCCTACAATGAGCAGTTCTTC

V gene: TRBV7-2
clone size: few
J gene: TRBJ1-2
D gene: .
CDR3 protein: CASSLGQGWGYTF
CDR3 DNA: TGTGCCAGCAGCTTAGGGCAGGGATGGGGCTACACCTTC

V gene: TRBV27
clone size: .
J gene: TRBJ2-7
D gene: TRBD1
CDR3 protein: CASSLYSGTGEQYF
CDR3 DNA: TGTGCCAGCAGTTTGTATTCCGGGACAGGCGAGCAGTACTTC

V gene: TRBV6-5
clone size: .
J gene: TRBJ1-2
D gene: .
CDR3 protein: CASSFSDNYGYTF
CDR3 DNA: TGTGCCAGCAGTTTTTCAGATAACTATGGCTACACCTTC

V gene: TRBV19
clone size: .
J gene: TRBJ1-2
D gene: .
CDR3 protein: CASSRPGVKNYGYTF
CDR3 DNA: TGTGCCAGTAGCCGACCCGGGGTCAAAAACTATGGCTACACCTTC

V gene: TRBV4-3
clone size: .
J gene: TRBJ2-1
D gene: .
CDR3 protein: CASSQDEGRASYNEQFF
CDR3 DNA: TGCGCCAGCAGCCAAGATGAAGGGCGGGCGTCCTACAATGAGCAGTTCTTC

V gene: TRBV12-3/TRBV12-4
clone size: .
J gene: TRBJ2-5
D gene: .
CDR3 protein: CASGRGQETQYF
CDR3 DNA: TGTGCCAGCGGCCGCGGCCAAGAGACCCAGTACTTC

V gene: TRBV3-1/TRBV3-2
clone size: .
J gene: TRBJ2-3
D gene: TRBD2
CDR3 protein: CASSHTSGTDTQYF
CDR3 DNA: TGTGCCAGCAGCCATACTAGCGGCACAGATACGCAGTATTTT

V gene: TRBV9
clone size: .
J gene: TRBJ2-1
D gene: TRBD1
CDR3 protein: CASSPRQGVLFF
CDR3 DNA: TGTGCCAGCAGCCCGAGACAGGGGGTTTTGTTCTTC

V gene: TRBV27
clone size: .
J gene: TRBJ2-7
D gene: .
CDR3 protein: CASSLVLRGAGEQYF
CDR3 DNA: TGTGCCAGCAGTCTAGTTCTGCGGGGAGCGGGCGAGCAGTACTTC

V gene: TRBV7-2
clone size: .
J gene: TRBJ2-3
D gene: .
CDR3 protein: CASSLASDTDTQYF
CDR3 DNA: TGTGCCAGCAGCTTAGCCAGCGACACAGATACGCAGTATTTT

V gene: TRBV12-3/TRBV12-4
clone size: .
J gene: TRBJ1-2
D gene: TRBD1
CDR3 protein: CASRRGQGSGYTF
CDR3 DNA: TGTGCCAGCAGAAGGGGGCAAGGATCTGGCTACACCTTC

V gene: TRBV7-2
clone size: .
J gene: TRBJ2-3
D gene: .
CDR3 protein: CASSLAAGELDTQYF
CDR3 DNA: TGTGCCAGCAGCTTAGCGGCAGGGGAATTGGATACGCAGTATTTT

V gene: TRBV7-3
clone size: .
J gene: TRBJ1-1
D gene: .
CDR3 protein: CASSLGSGDTEAFF
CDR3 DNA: TGTGCCAGCAGCTTAGGGAGTGGAGACACTGAAGCTTTCTTT

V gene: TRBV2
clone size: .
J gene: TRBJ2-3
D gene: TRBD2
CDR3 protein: CASSELREGTDTQYF
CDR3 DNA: TGTGCCAGCAGTGAATTGCGGGAGGGCACAGATACGCAGTATTTT

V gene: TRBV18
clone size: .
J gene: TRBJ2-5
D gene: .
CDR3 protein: CASSPSGGEETQYF
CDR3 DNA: TGTGCCAGCTCACCAAGCGGAGGGGAAGAGACCCAGTACTTC

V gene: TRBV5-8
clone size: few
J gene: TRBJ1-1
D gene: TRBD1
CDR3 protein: CASSTGQGDLQNTEAFF
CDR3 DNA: TGTGCCAGCAGCACTGGACAGGGTGACCTGCAGAACACTGAAGCTTTCTTT

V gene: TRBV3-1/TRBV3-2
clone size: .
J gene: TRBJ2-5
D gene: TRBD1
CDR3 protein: CASSPGQADQETQYF
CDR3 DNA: TGTGCCAGCAGCCCGGGACAGGCCGACCAAGAGACCCAGTACTTC

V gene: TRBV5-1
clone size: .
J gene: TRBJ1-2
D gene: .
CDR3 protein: CASSGDRGGDTYGYTF
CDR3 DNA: TGCGCCAGCAGCGGTGACCGAGGGGGAGATACCTATGGCTACACCTTC

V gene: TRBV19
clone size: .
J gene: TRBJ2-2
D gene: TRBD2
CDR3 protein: CASSVGDYYTGELFF
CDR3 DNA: TGTGCCAGTAGCGTTGGGGACTACTACACCGGGGAGCTGTTTTTT

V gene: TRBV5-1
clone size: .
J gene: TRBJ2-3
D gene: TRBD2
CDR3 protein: CASSLERRGGTQYF
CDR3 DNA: TGCGCCAGCAGCTTGGAAAGGCGGGGGGGTACGCAGTATTTT

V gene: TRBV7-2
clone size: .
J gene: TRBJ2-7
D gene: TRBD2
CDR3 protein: CASSLNLAGMSSYEQYF
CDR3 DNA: TGTGCCAGCAGCTTAAATCTAGCGGGGATGAGCTCCTACGAGCAGTACTTC

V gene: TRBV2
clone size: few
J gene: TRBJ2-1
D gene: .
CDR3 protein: CASSGAVSYNEQFF
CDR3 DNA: TGTGCCAGCAGTGGTGCAGTTTCCTACAATGAGCAGTTCTTC

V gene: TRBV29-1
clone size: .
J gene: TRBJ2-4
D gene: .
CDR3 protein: CSVVVGVGPNIQYF
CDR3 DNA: TGCAGCGTTGTTGTGGGAGTGGGCCCAAACATTCAGTACTTC

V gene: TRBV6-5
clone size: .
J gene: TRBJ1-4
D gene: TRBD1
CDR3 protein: CASSHDRGGEKLFF
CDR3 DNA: TGTGCCAGCAGCCACGACAGGGGCGGTGAAAAACTGTTTTTT

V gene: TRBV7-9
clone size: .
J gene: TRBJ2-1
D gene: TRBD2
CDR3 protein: CASSLARLAGGSYNEQFF
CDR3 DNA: TGTGCCAGCAGCTTAGCTCGGCTAGCGGGAGGCTCCTACAATGAGCAGTTCTTC

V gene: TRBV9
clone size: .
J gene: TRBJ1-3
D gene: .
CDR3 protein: CASIRGGNTIYF
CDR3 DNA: TGTGCCAGCATCAGGGGAGGGAACACCATATATTTT

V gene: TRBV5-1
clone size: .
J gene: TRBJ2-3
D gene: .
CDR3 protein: CASSEAGIEADTQYF
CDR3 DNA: TGCGCCAGCAGCGAGGCCGGCATCGAGGCAGATACGCAGTATTTT

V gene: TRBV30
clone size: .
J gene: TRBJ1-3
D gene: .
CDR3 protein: CAWTQGSGNTIYF
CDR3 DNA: TGTGCCTGGACTCAGGGCTCTGGAAACACCATATATTTT

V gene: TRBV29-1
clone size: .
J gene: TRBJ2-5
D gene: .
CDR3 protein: CSATQGGGETQYF
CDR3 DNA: TGCAGCGCTACACAAGGGGGAGGGGAGACCCAGTACTTC

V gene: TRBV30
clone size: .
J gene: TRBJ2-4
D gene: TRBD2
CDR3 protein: CAWSDGGALAKNIQYF
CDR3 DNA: TGTGCCTGGAGTGACGGGGGGGCCCTAGCCAAAAACATTCAGTACTTC

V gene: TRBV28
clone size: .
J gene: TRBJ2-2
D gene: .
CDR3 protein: CASSLAGTPDTGELFF
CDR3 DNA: TGTGCCAGCAGTTTAGCCGGGACACCCGACACCGGGGAGCTGTTTTTT

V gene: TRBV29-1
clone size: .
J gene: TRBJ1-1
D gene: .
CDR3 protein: CSAKTGKTEAFF
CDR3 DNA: TGCAGCGCCAAAACAGGGAAGACTGAAGCTTTCTTT

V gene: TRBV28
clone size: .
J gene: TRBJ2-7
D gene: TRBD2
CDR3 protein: CASSLGLAGTYEQYF
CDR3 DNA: TGTGCCAGCAGTTTAGGGCTAGCGGGGACCTACGAGCAGTACTTC

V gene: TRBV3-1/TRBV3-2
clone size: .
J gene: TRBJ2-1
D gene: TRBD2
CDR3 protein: CASSLYSGRAGNEQFF
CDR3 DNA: TGTGCCAGCAGCCTTTATAGCGGGAGGGCGGGCAATGAGCAGTTCTTC

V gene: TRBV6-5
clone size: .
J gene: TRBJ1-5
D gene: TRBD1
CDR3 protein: CASSYTRGQFQHF
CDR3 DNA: TGTGCCAGCAGTTACACCAGGGGGCAGTTCCAGCATTTT

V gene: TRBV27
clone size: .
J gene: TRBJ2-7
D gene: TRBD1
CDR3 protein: CASRYRDRGTYEQYF
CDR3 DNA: TGTGCCAGCCGCTACCGGGACAGGGGGACCTACGAGCAGTACTTC